This T cell receptor (beta chain) was recorded in a study of blood T cells in healthy people across ages. Across the whole study: About one barcoded beta molecule per two T cells came from capture by template switching. General study findings and limits: Older age went with lower TCR beta diversity per million T cells, in a roughly linear way. Diversity figures based on one million T cells were deemed too low.

This clonotype was counted only a few times. The antigen remains unidentified. V shed 4 bases and J shed 1 base, with 12 bases lying between them. This CDR3 is built from 15 residues. From germline, CDR1 is SGHRS and CDR2 YFSETQ. Healthy Russian Caucasian donors spanned ages roughly 6 to 100 years. Using a J-beta primer mix together with a sample-barcoded 5' primer, a second PCR was run for roughly 6 to 12 cycles. TCRdb independently ran MiXCR on the 5' RACE reads; one entry per CDR3 protein. The sample includes 1.5 million to 2 million distinct CDR3 sequences, about two fifths seen only once; the top ten take more than 20%.

Specimen: blood. The TCR originated in a human donor in good health. The rearrangement uses TRBV5-1 and TRBJ2-4; D is undetermined. CDR3: CASSPHQNAKNIQYF. CDR3 DNA: TGCGCCAGCAGCCCCCACCAAAACGCCAAAAACATTCAGTACTTC.